Sequencing of this TCR beta chain was carried out in a study of T cell responses to AZD1222 COVID-19 vaccine (dated by TCRdb to the early 2020s). Concerning the study at large: TCR sequencing was performed for over 230 trial participants, of whom about 200 were given two doses of AZD1222 and around 25 were given two doses of MenACWY control vaccine. Enrollment into the trials was organized by age into subgroups of 18-55, 56-69 and 70-plus years, and those subgroups contained around 150, 28 and 57 TCR-sequenced participants, respectively. Paper-wide results and their limitations: Nearly half of unique spike-specific TCRs reportedly recognized epitopes outside regions mutated in the B.1.351 and B.1.1.7 variants. Because no day 14 peak-response samples were available, the repertoires could be characterized only after the peak T cell response. Conclusions about previously exposed vaccinees are limited because only a handful of AZD1222 recipients were SARS-CoV-2 seropositive at baseline. The 56-69-year group was small, and its depth increase did not reach significance, likely because of low power. The vaccine-associated CD4 TCRs covered the entire spike protein, and the dominant responses fell in regions 160-218 and 743-854. Most participants were white British and females outnumbered males, and the authors suggested that clonal diversity may have been underestimated. After two AZD1222 doses, both the breadth and the depth of spike-specific TCRs were significantly higher than at day 0 and than in MenACWY recipients.

The CDR3 contains 16 residues, cysteine and phenylalanine counted. Just CDR3 DNA is preserved here, 48 bases in frame from base 1. What this sample's time point label stands for: about 28 days (+/-7) after the second vaccine dose. AZD1222 recipients given second doses at about 4 weeks or at about 12 weeks were pooled, since spike-specific TCR depth and breadth were not found to differ between the two schedules. Vaccinee samples came from UK trials COV001 and COV002, including a single-blind randomized controlled phase 2/3 trial of AZD1222 (ChAdOx1 nCoV-19) in healthy adults. For TCRbeta chain sequencing, PBMC samples from trial participants were taken at day 0 and at day 28 after the second dose. For this clone: This clone's antigen is unknown. No quality values exist for individual bases; no much larger clone is one base distant.

The CDR3 regions of human TCRbeta chains were subjected to immunosequencing. As for how the authors treated the data: TCRs in the repertoires were compared against a reference library of SARS-CoV-2-specific TCRs that had been generated with the MIRA antigen-specificity platform. Breadth was defined as the fraction of unique TCRs that were SARS-CoV-2-associated. Depth was defined as the fraction of total T cells that were SARS-CoV-2-associated. Using the MIRA data, every spike-specific TCR was mapped to the spike region that the TCR reacted to and assigned to either a CD4 or a CD8 class. Log10-transformed breadth and depth values were compared by one-way ANOVA with Sidak's multiple comparisons tests. TCRdb limited this immuneACCESS table to in-frame rearrangements with V and J called. A share of clones is missing; checked studies link under half to unresolved V genes, and the rest is unexplained. Clone size and V and J calls were adopted from that table, with D and trimming inferred from the DNA. A total of approximately 150,000 clones appear in this sample, around 90% of them only once. Roughly 1.5% of the sample lies in the top ten.

The clonotype originates from an adult who received the AZD1222 COVID-19 vaccine. Sequencing was performed on peripheral blood, taken 28 days after the second AZD1222 dose. This receptor chain uses TRBV21-1 and TRBJ1-4. TRBV21-1 is tagged as a pseudogene. The CDR3 protein: CASSKPTGGHYEKLFF. The nucleotide sequence is given as TGTGCCAGCAGCAAACCTACCGGGGGGCATTATGAAAAACTGTTTTTT.